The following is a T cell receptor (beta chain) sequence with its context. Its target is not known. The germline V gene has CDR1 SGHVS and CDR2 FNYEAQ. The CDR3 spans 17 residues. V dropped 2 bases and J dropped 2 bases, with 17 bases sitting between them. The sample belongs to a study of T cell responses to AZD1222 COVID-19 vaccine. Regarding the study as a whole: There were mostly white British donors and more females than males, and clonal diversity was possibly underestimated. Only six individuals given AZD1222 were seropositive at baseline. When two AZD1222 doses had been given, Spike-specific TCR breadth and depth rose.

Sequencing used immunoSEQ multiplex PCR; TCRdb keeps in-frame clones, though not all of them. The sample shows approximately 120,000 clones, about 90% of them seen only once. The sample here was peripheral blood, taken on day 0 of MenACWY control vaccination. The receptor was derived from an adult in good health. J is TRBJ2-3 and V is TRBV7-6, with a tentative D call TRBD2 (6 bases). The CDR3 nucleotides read TGTGCCAGCAGCTTAAGGGGTGCCGGAGGGTCCACAGATACGCAGTATTTT. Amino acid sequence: CASSLRGAGGSTDTQYF.